The 27 T cell receptor beta chains reported below all come from one sample, sequenced in a study of T cell changes during pregnancy in multiple sclerosis. Here immunoSEQ multiplex PCR was the method, and the copy in TCRdb shows in-frame clones only, minus some. The data contain around 70,000 clones, approximately 90% of them singletons. Sequencing used peripheral blood, obtained after pregnancy. The receptors originated from a female donor with multiple sclerosis, enrolled in a pregnancy study.

The chain carries TRBV6-6 and TRBJ2-5; D gene ambiguous. Germline-derived CDR1 and CDR2 are MNHNY and SVGAGI (reference sequence). This CDR3 comprises 13 residues. Trimming stripped 0 bases from V and 5 bases from J, with 7 bases between. The CDR3: CASSYSRYETQYF. In DNA form, the CDR3 reads TGTGCCAGCAGTTACTCGAGATACGAGACCCAGTACTTC.

V usage is TRBV2 and J usage is TRBJ2-3, with 11 bases identical to TRBD2. V was clipped by 6 bases and J by 5 bases; unmatched bases: 10. Germline values: CDR1 SNHLY, CDR2 FYNNEI. This CDR3 is 16 amino acids long. The CDR3 sequence: CASRVSGRAGLDTQYF. CDR3 bases: TGTGCCAGCAGGGTTAGCGGGAGGGCCGGTTTAGATACGCAGTATTTT.

This chain's CDR3 is CASSQGTVISFF. The CDR3 DNA reads TGCGCCAGCAGCCAGGGGACAGTAATCTCTTTCTTT. V usage is TRBV4-1 and J usage is TRBJ1-1; 7 nucleotides align to TRBD1. V lost 3 bases to trimming and J lost 12 bases; unmatched junction nucleotides: 7. The germline gives CDR1 MGHRA, CDR2 YSYEKL. CDR3 size: 12 residues.

This chain uses TRBV13 with TRBJ1-2; 10 bases are a match to TRBD1. The CDR3 has 17 amino acids. Germline loops: CDR1 PRHDT, CDR2 FYEKMQ (reference sequence). V trimming: 5 bases; J trimming: 1 base; junction bases outside the gene matches: 10. CDR3 amino acids: CASSGSIRDRGNYGYTF. The CDR3 DNA reads TGTGCCAGCAGCGGCTCAATCCGGGACAGGGGTAACTATGGCTACACCTTC.

The gene calls are TRBV4-3 and TRBJ1-4, with 11 bases matching TRBD1. CDR1 is LGHNA, CDR2 YSLEER, per germline. Trimming at V came to 1 base and at J to 8 bases, leaving 6 bases not matched to a gene. CDR3 size: 16 residues. The CDR3 coding sequence is TGCGCCAGCAGCCAAGGAGAGGACAGGGGGCCCGAAAAACTGTTTTTT. Translation gives CASSQGEDRGPEKLFF.

The chain joins TRBV5-4 to TRBJ2-5; 15 nucleotides match TRBD2. V trimming: 4 bases; J trimming: 6 bases; junction bases outside the gene matches: 4. The CDR3 contains 15 residues. Germline-derived CDR1 and CDR2 are SGHNT and YYREEE (reference sequence). CDR3 region: CASSLGLAGGQTQYF. The CDR3 nucleotides are TGTGCCAGCAGCCTGGGACTAGCGGGAGGTCAGACCCAGTACTTC.

V and J are TRBV18 and TRBJ2-7, with D perhaps TRBD2 (5 bases). The CDR3 covers 12 residues. Germline CDR1 and CDR2: KGHSH and LQKENI. Trimming left V 3 bases short and J 4 bases short, with 7 bases between. CDR3 region: CASSPREYEQYF. In DNA, the CDR3 is TGTGCCAGCTCACCGAGGGAGTACGAGCAGTACTTC.

This chain links TRBV5-5 with TRBJ2-7, with 9 bases identical to TRBD1. Germline CDR1 SGHKS, CDR2 YYEKEE (reference sequence). J lost 2 bases, V lost 2 bases, and 5 bases had no gene match. The CDR3 is 15 amino acids. The DNA for the CDR3 is TGTGCCAGCAGCTTTCCGGGACAGGGCGCCTACGAGCAGTACTTC. As protein: CASSFPGQGAYEQYF.

The chain combines TRBV19 with TRBJ2-5, with 8 nucleotides matching TRBD2. The CDR3 contains 17 residues. Per germline, CDR1 LNHDA and CDR2 SQIVND (reference sequence). V lost 7 bases, J lost 3 bases, and 16 bases stayed unmatched. The CDR3: CASTLPGVGSGKETQYF. The CDR3 coding sequence is TGTGCCAGTACCCTCCCGGGTGTGGGTAGCGGGAAAGAGACCCAGTACTTC.

Only one count was recorded for this clone. The V call is TRBV28, the J call TRBJ2-2; 7 positions match TRBD1. The length of the CDR3 is 15 residues. The germline V gene encodes CDR1 MDHEN and CDR2 SYDVKM. J gave up 8 bases and V 6 bases, and 12 bases lay outside the gene matches. The CDR3 bases are TGTGCCAGCAGCCCTCCGACAGGGAATGTAGGGGAGCTGTTTTTT. Amino acids: CASSPPTGNVGELFF.

The chain has TRBV5-1 and TRBJ1-4, with 8 bases lining up with TRBD1. Germline CDR1 and CDR2: SGHRS and YFSETQ. The CDR3 runs to 14 residues. Trimming at V came to 4 bases and at J to 5 bases, leaving 4 bases not matched to a gene. The CDR3 bases are TGCGCCAGCAGCGAGACAGGGGTAAATGAAAAACTGTTTTTT. It is translated as CASSETGVNEKLFF.

This sequence joins TRBV7-9 and TRBJ1-1, with D possibly TRBD1 on 5 matching bases. Trimming pared 4 bases from V and 0 bases from J, leaving 9 bases between. Germline CDR1 reads SEHNR; CDR2 reads FQNEAQ (reference sequence). CDR3 size: 14 residues. The CDR3 region has the DNA TGTGCCAGCAGCTCAGGGCGCATGAACACTGAAGCTTTCTTT. Translated, it gives CASSSGRMNTEAFF.

The table lists this clone with a count of one. The chain combines TRBV15 with TRBJ1-3, with D possibly matching TRBD1 (6 bases). The V gene's germline CDR1 is LNHNV and CDR2 YYDKDF (reference sequence). This CDR3 region has 17 residues. The V end was cut by 6 bases, the J end by 4 bases, with 22 bases between. DNA of the CDR3: TGTGCCACCAGTGCGGTGAGGGGGACGGATATGGGAAACACCATATATTTT. Residues: CATSAVRGTDMGNTIYF.

The V gene is TRBV29-1, the J gene TRBJ2-7, with D unresolved. Looked up from germline, CDR1 is SQVTM and CDR2 is ANQGSEA. V was trimmed by 4 bases and J by 3 bases, leaving 10 bases between them. This CDR3 comprises 12 residues. The CDR3 reads CSVGSLSYEQYF. The CDR3 DNA reads as TGCAGCGTTGGTTCCCTAAGCTACGAGCAGTACTTC.

This rearrangement joins TRBV6-1 to TRBJ2-2; 10 bases line up with TRBD1. The CDR3 has 14 amino acids. With V trimmed by 5 bases and J by 5 bases, 2 bases remained unmatched. CDR1 is MNHNS and CDR2 is SASEGT in the germline V gene. The DNA of the CDR3 is TGTGCCAGCAGTAGGGACAGGGGTACCGGGGAGCTGTTTTTT. This codes for CASSRDRGTGELFF.

The chain has TRBV4-1 and TRBJ2-7; TRBD2 matches at 7 bases. The CDR3 consists of 16 residues. After removal of 1 base from V and 3 bases from J, the junction contained 9 bases not matched to a gene. CDR1 and CDR2 from the germline V gene are MGHRA and YSYEKL. The CDR3 nucleotides read TGCGCCAGCAGCCAAGCTCGGGGACTATCCTACTACGAGCAGTACTTC. Amino acids: CASSQARGLSYYEQYF.

The chain joins TRBV5-5 to TRBJ2-3; 7 bases fit TRBD1. The CDR3 is 15 residues long. Trimming removed 5 bases from V and 0 bases from J; junction bases left unmatched: 6. Germline CDR1 SGHKS, CDR2 YYEKEE (reference sequence). CDR3: CASSLWDSSTDTQYF. CDR3 DNA: TGTGCCAGCAGTTTGTGGGACAGCAGCACAGATACGCAGTATTTT. The whole variable domain, remainder taken from reference TRBV5-5 and TRBJ2-3, is DAGVTQSPTHLIKTRGQQVTLRCSPISGHKSVSWYQQVLGQGPQFIFQYYEKEERGRGNFPDRFSARQFPNYSSELNVNALLLGDSALYLCASSLWDSSTDTQYFGPGTRLTVL.

The rearrangement links TRBV5-1 to TRBJ2-3; D is undetermined. This CDR3 is 15 amino acids long. CDR1 SGHRS and CDR2 YFSETQ come from the germline V gene. Trimming stripped 2 bases from V and 1 base from J, with 11 bases between. CDR3 nucleotides: TGCGCCAGCAGCTTAATATCCACAGGCACAGATACGCAGTATTTT. This codes for CASSLISTGTDTQYF.

The V gene is TRBV18, the J gene TRBJ1-1; 7 bases fit TRBD1. Germline V gene sequence: CDR1 KGHSH, CDR2 LQKENI. The CDR3 is made up of 14 amino acids. J lost 1 base, V lost 4 bases, and 3 bases had no gene match. In DNA form, the CDR3 reads TGTGCCAGCTCACGCGGGACAGCGAACACTGAAGCTTTCTTT. Its protein product is CASSRGTANTEAFF.

The chain links TRBV6-4 to TRBJ2-3; D is uncertain. The V and J ends lost 5 bases and 5 bases respectively, with 11 bases between them. Germline V gives CDR1 MRHNA, CDR2 SNTAGT. The CDR3 contains 13 residues. The CDR3 DNA is TGTGCCAGCAGTCGGCAGGTTCTAGATACGCAGTATTTT. Encoded protein: CASSRQVLDTQYF.

This chain uses TRBV11-1 with TRBJ2-7; 9 positions agree with TRBD2. The V and J ends lost 1 base and 2 bases, in that order; junction bases with no gene match: 3. The CDR3 runs to 15 residues. Germline CDR1 is SGHAT and CDR2 is FQDESV (reference sequence). CDR3 nucleotide sequence: TGTGCCAGCAGCTTAGTGGCGGGAGGGCCCTACGAGCAGTACTTC. It translates to CASSLVAGGPYEQYF. Complete variable domain (other parts from reference TRBV11-1 and TRBJ2-7): EAEVAQSPRYKITEKSQAVAFWCDPISGHATLYWYRQILGQGPELLVQFQDESVVDDSQLPKDRFSAERLKGVDSTLKIQPAELGDSAMYLCASSLVAGGPYEQYFGPGTRLTVT.

This sequence joins TRBV4-1 and TRBJ1-1; no clear D gene. CDR3 length: 15 amino acids. Trimming pared 4 bases from V and 3 bases from J, leaving 15 bases between. The germline gives CDR1 MGHRA, CDR2 YSYEKL. The CDR3 reads CASSLYVTSYTEAFF. For the CDR3, the DNA is TGCGCCAGCAGCCTGTACGTGACAAGCTACACTGAAGCTTTCTTT.

V usage is TRBV6-1 and J usage is TRBJ1-3; 8 nucleotides align to TRBD1. CDR1 MNHNS and CDR2 SASEGT come from the germline V gene. V was pared by 4 bases and J by 0 bases, with 2 bases of the junction left unmatched. This CDR3 spans 15 amino acids. The CDR3 DNA is TGTGCCAGCAGTGGGGACAGGAGCTCTGGAAACACCATATATTTT. It specifies CASSGDRSSGNTIYF.

The CDR3 nucleotides read TGTGCCAGTAGTACACGACAGGGGGCAGGCACTGAAGCTTTCTTT. Translated: CASSTRQGAGTEAFF. This chain uses TRBV19 with TRBJ1-1; 10 bases fit TRBD1. Germline assignment: CDR1 LNHDA and CDR2 SQIVND (reference sequence). The CDR3 length is 15 residues. The junction had 6 bases not matched to a gene; V was cut back by 4 bases and J by 4 bases.

The J gene is TRBJ1-2, the V gene TRBV4-1; the match to TRBD1 covers 7 bases. V lost 0 bases, J lost 7 bases, and 8 bases stayed unmatched. Germline V lookup: CDR1 MGHRA, CDR2 YSYEKL. This CDR3 has 15 amino acids. CDR3 amino acids: CASSQDHDRVGGYTF. CDR3 nucleotide sequence: TGCGCCAGCAGCCAAGACCACGACAGGGTTGGTGGCTACACCTTC.

The chain uses TRBV19 and TRBJ1-5, with 9 bases lining up with TRBD1. The germline V gene encodes CDR1 LNHDA and CDR2 SQIVND (reference sequence). Germline trimming cut 3 bases from V and 7 bases from J; bases unmatched to any gene: 7. This CDR3 contains 15 residues. For the CDR3, the DNA is TGTGCCAGTAGTATTTATGGGACAGGGAGCCAGCCCCAGCATTTT. This encodes CASSIYGTGSQPQHF.

The rearrangement uses TRBV19 and TRBJ1-2, with 9 bases that match TRBD1. This CDR3 is 15 amino acids long. CDR1 and CDR2 (germline): LNHDA, SQIVND (reference sequence). With 9 bases clipped from V and 8 bases from J, the junction kept 16 bases outside the gene matches. CDR3 sequence reads: CASDTGQGMGGGYTF. The DNA for the CDR3 is TGTGCCAGCGATACCGGACAGGGGATGGGAGGCGGCTACACCTTC.